The 26 T cell receptor beta chains below were found in one sample sequenced in a study of Graves' ophthalmopathy and Graves' hyperthyroidism. RNA transcripts provided the template for amplifying TCR beta CDR3 regions. Investigators did first-round RT-PCR with HTBI primers, then second-round multiplex PCR. TCRdb independently ran MiXCR on the multiplex PCR reads; one entry per CDR3 protein. Here the sample spans about 370,000 distinct CDR3 sequences, roughly a sixth being singletons. Input material: peripheral blood. These receptors were collected from an adult woman with stable Graves' hyperthyroidism.

This clonotype was seen a handful of times. V is TRBV18 and J is TRBJ2-5; D not certain. The CDR3 is 11 residues long. Germline loops: CDR1 KGHSH, CDR2 LQKENI. V was pared by 4 bases and J by 10 bases, with 10 bases between. The CDR3 reads CASSREEGQYF. Written as DNA, the CDR3 is TGTGCCAGCTCACGCGAGGAAGGCCAGTACTTC.

This sequence joins TRBV12-3 or TRBV12-4 and TRBJ2-5; tentative D call: TRBD1 (6 bases). The CDR3 is 14 amino acids. The germline V and J ends were trimmed by 6 bases and 1 base, with 12 bases remaining between them. This CDR3 is CASSPQGTQETQYF. The CDR3 DNA sequence: TGTGCCAGCAGCCCTCAGGGGACCCAAGAGACCCAGTACTTC.

Ten or more counts support this clonotype. V gene TRBV20-1 combines with J gene TRBJ2-7, with 14 bases that match TRBD2. The CDR3 is 16 residues long. The V and J ends lost 4 bases and 0 bases, in that order; junction bases with no gene match: 5. Germline V lookup: CDR1 DFQATT, CDR2 SNEGSKA (reference sequence). The CDR3: CSAKTSGRAGSYEQYF. CDR3 DNA: TGCAGTGCTAAGACTAGCGGGAGGGCGGGCTCCTACGAGCAGTACTTC.

This clonotype was seen ten or more times. This chain connects TRBV3-1 to TRBJ2-5; perhaps D is TRBD1 or TRBD2 (5 bases each). Per the germline V gene, CDR1 is LGHDT and CDR2 is YNNKEL (reference sequence). The CDR3 totals 13 residues. V was trimmed by 4 bases and J by 7 bases, leaving 13 bases between them. The CDR3: CASSREAGRTQYF. CDR3 bases: TGTGCCAGCAGCCGTGAGGCAGGGAGGACCCAGTACTTC.

Ten or more counts support this clonotype. This chain connects TRBV20-1 to TRBJ1-1, with D perhaps TRBD1 (5 bases). CDR1 is DFQATT and CDR2 is SNEGSKA in the germline V gene (reference sequence). V lost 6 bases to trimming and J lost 3 bases, with 20 bases between them. This CDR3 is built from 15 residues. The CDR3 reads CSANKLGEPDTEAFF. The CDR3 bases are TGCAGTGCCAATAAATTAGGGGAGCCGGACACTGAAGCTTTCTTT.

The V gene is TRBV18, the J gene TRBJ2-3; 14 positions match TRBD2. CDR3 size: 14 residues. Germline CDR1 reads KGHSH; CDR2 reads LQKENI. Germline trimming cut 3 bases from V and 10 bases from J; bases unmatched to any gene: 3. The CDR3 spells CASSPGTSGSAQYF. CDR3 DNA: TGTGCCAGCTCACCTGGGACTAGCGGGAGTGCGCAGTATTTT.

This clonotype was detected many times. The V and J genes are TRBV30 and TRBJ2-7; D is perhaps TRBD1 (5 bases). V was clipped by 0 bases and J by 0 bases, with 12 bases between them. CDR1 and CDR2 from the germline V gene are GTSNPN and SVGIG (reference sequence). There are 15 residues in the CDR3. The CDR3 sequence: CAWSVVLGVSYEQYF. In DNA, the CDR3 is TGTGCCTGGAGTGTAGTCCTAGGGGTCTCCTACGAGCAGTACTTC.

This clonotype came up many times. V gene TRBV4-2 combines with J gene TRBJ2-2; D ambiguous. Germline values: CDR1 LGHNA, CDR2 YNFKEQ. Trimming stripped 2 bases from V and 1 base from J, with 8 bases between. This CDR3 is built from 15 residues. The CDR3 nucleotides read TGTGCCAGCAGCCAAAACAGCATGAACACCGGGGAGCTGTTTTTT. Its protein product is CASSQNSMNTGELFF.

The table lists this clonotype with many counts. The gene calls are TRBV28 and TRBJ2-7; 7 nucleotides line up with TRBD1. Germline CDR1 and CDR2: MDHEN and SYDVKM. Germline trimming cut 6 bases from V and 1 base from J; bases unmatched to any gene: 6. This CDR3 has 14 amino acids. CDR3 amino acids: CASRSTGPSYEQYF. The DNA for the CDR3 is TGTGCCAGCAGGTCGACAGGGCCGTCCTACGAGCAGTACTTC. Together with reference TRBV28 and TRBJ2-7, the CDR3 gives the full variable domain: DVKVTQSSRYLVKRTGEKVFLECVQDMDHENMFWYRQDPGLGLRLIYFSYDVKMKEKGDIPEGYSVSREKKERFSLILESASTNQTSMYLCASRSTGPSYEQYFGPGTRLTVT.

This clonotype was found a few times. Given the absence of the conserved phenylalanine or tryptophan at the CDR3 end, a read error is likely. The chain joins TRBV9 to TRBJ2-5; the D gene is possibly TRBD1 (6 bases). The CDR3 has 15 amino acids. Trimming left V 4 bases short and J 2 bases short, with 15 bases between. CDR1 SGDLS and CDR2 YYNGEE come from the germline V gene. The CDR3 sequence: CASSTPQGRQETQYL. The CDR3 bases are TGTGCCAGCAGCACTCCCCAGGGGAGACAAGAGACCCAGTACCTC.

At least ten counts were recorded for this clonotype. The rearrangement links TRBV2 to TRBJ1-2; 9 bases fit TRBD1. This CDR3 has 12 residues. Unmatched junction bases numbered 4, after V lost 6 bases and J lost 8 bases. Per the germline V gene, CDR1 is SNHLY and CDR2 is FYNNEI. As DNA, the CDR3 is TGTGCCAGCAGGACAGGGGGAGGCGGCTACACCTTC. This translates into CASRTGGGGYTF.

A few counts support this clonotype. This rearrangement joins TRBV5-1 to TRBJ2-1; 8 bases fit TRBD2. Germline V gene data show CDR1 as SGHRS and CDR2 as YFSETQ. The CDR3 has 14 amino acids. The ends lost 3 bases at V and 8 bases at J; junction bases unmatched: 7. CDR3 DNA: TGCGCCAGCAGCTGGGGACTAGTGGGCGATGAGCAGTTCTTC. It yields the protein CASSWGLVGDEQFF.

In its sample, this clonotype was seen many times. The chain employs TRBV20-1 and TRBJ1-6; possible D gene TRBD1, 6 bases. CDR1 and CDR2 (germline): DFQATT, SNEGSKA (reference sequence). The V end was cut by 5 bases, the J end by 7 bases, with 12 bases between. The CDR3 is 13 amino acids. The CDR3 nucleotides read TGCAGTGCTTTCCGGGACACCAATTCACCCCTCCACTTT. Translation gives CSAFRDTNSPLHF.

In this sample, this clonotype turned up many times. The chain is built from TRBV28 and TRBJ2-2; D is unclear. Deletions cut 5 bases from V and 0 bases from J, with 7 bases between. The CDR3 has 14 residues. The germline CDR1 and CDR2 sequences are MDHEN and SYDVKM. The CDR3 coding sequence is TGTGCCAGCAGTCACGGTACGAACACCGGGGAGCTGTTTTTT. Translated: CASSHGTNTGELFF.

This clonotype was found many times. The rearrangement uses TRBV7-8 and TRBJ2-7, with D perhaps TRBD1 or TRBD2 (5 bases each). CDR1 is SGHVS and CDR2 is FQNEAQ in the germline V gene. The V and J ends lost 0 bases and 5 bases respectively, with 8 bases between them. The length of the CDR3 is 13 residues. CDR3 nucleotides: TGTGCCAGCAGCTTAGCGGGGGTCCACGAGCAGTACTTC. Its protein is CASSLAGVHEQYF. The variable domain in full, completed from reference TRBV7-8 and TRBJ2-7, reads GAGVSQSPRYKVAKRGQDVALRCDPISGHVSLFWYQQALGQGPEFLTYFQNEAQLDKSGLPSDRFFAERPEGSVSTLKIQRTQQEDSAVYLCASSLAGVHEQYFGPGTRLTVT.

This clonotype was recorded at least ten times. The chain's CDR3 is CASSDGTDNTEAFF. CDR3 DNA sequence: TGTGCCAGCAGCGATGGGACAGACAACACTGAAGCTTTCTTT. J is TRBJ1-1 and V is TRBV9; 7 bases are a match to TRBD1. The CDR3 contains 14 residues. The junction had 4 bases not matched to a gene; V was cut back by 3 bases and J by 2 bases. Germline V gives CDR1 SGDLS, CDR2 YYNGEE.

Many counts were recorded for this clonotype. The chain joins TRBV5-6 to TRBJ1-2; weak D call: TRBD1 (6 bases). With 0 bases removed from V and 6 bases from J, the gap between germline ends came to 6 bases. The CDR3 spans 12 residues. Germline V gene data show CDR1 as SGHDT and CDR2 as YYEEEE. The CDR3 DNA follows: TGTGCCAGCAGCTTGGGGACAGATGGCTACACCTTC. Translated: CASSLGTDGYTF.

This clonotype was seen many times. The V and J genes are TRBV12-3 or TRBV12-4 and TRBJ2-7, with D perhaps TRBD2 (5 bases). The CDR3 consists of 16 residues. V lost 3 bases, J lost 0 bases, and 15 bases lay in between. For the CDR3, the DNA is TGTGCCAGCAGTTTGGGAAACGGGATCATCTCCTACGAGCAGTACTTC. This codes for CASSLGNGIISYEQYF.

This clonotype came up many times. The chain uses TRBV4-1 and TRBJ2-7; D might be TRBD1 (6 bases). Germline CDR1 is MGHRA and CDR2 is YSYEKL. This CDR3 has 15 residues. The V end was cut by 1 base, the J end by 3 bases, with 13 bases between. The CDR3 protein is CASSQARDTYYEQYF. The CDR3 DNA reads TGCGCCAGCAGCCAAGCCAGGGACACCTACTACGAGCAGTACTTC.

This clonotype occurred many times. The rearrangement uses TRBV6-5 and TRBJ1-5; D gene unclear. The CDR3 consists of 12 residues. Trimming took off 4 bases at V and 5 bases at J, with 6 bases between the two ends. CDR1 is MNHEY, CDR2 SVGAGI, per germline. The CDR3 region is CASSFQDQPQHF. CDR3 nucleotides: TGTGCCAGCAGTTTCCAAGATCAGCCCCAGCATTTT.

This clonotype was counted at least ten times. The chain joins TRBV5-1 to TRBJ2-7, with 7 positions matching TRBD1. Looked up from germline, CDR1 is SGHRS and CDR2 is YFSETQ. The CDR3 contains 15 residues. Trimming cost V 3 bases and J 3 bases; bases outside gene matches: 9. Written as DNA, the CDR3 is TGCGCCAGCAGCTCGAAAACAGGGGTCGGCTACGAGCAGTACTTC. This sequence encodes CASSSKTGVGYEQYF.

This clonotype was counted ten times or more. The chain has TRBV24-1 and TRBJ1-1; the match to TRBD1 covers 8 bases. The V and J ends lost 7 bases and 2 bases, in that order; junction bases with no gene match: 5. The CDR3 has 14 amino acids. In germline, CDR1 is KGHDR, CDR2 SFDVKD. Here the CDR3 reads CATRDGQGNTEAFF. The CDR3 DNA follows: TGTGCCACCAGAGACGGACAGGGAAACACTGAAGCTTTCTTT.

This clonotype was found many times. The chain combines TRBV19 with TRBJ2-2, with 11 positions matching TRBD2. The germline V gene encodes CDR1 LNHDA and CDR2 SQIVND (reference sequence). CDR3 size: 17 residues. Losses at the gene ends were 9 bases for V and 4 bases for J; bases not matched to a gene: 13. CDR3 residues: CASRELAGEGGTGELFF. The CDR3 bases are TGTGCCAGCCGGGAACTAGCGGGAGAAGGGGGCACCGGGGAGCTGTTTTTT.

Many counts were recorded for this clonotype. A read error is possible here, since a much larger clone lies one base away. The chain joins TRBV28 to TRBJ2-2, with D hard to call. This CDR3 is built from 11 residues. Trimming shortened V by 3 bases and J by 5 bases, and 1 base separated the two germline ends. From germline, CDR1 is MDHEN and CDR2 SYDVKM. The CDR3 is CASSFTGELFF. As DNA, the CDR3 is TGTGCCAGCAGTTTTACCGGGGAGCTGTTTTTT.

This clonotype was recorded at least ten times. The chain couples TRBV2 to TRBJ1-2, with D possibly being TRBD1 (6 bases). Germline V gene lookup returns CDR1 SNHLY and CDR2 FYNNEI. The V gene lost 8 bases and the J gene lost 3 bases, with 16 bases spanning the gap. The CDR3 totals 14 residues. The CDR3 region has the DNA TGTGCCAGCTCGGTGGATAGGGGGGACTATGGCTACACCTTC. Its protein is CASSVDRGDYGYTF.

This clonotype was recorded many times. The chain has TRBV20-1 and TRBJ1-5; D gene ambiguous. The germline V gene has CDR1 DFQATT and CDR2 SNEGSKA (reference sequence). The CDR3 is made up of 12 amino acids. V was cut by 7 bases and J by 0 bases, with 7 bases left in between. CDR3 amino acids: CSVGFSNQPQHF. The CDR3 DNA is TGCAGTGTTGGTTTTAGCAATCAGCCCCAGCATTTT.